This TCR beta chain was sequenced for a study of T cell changes during pregnancy in multiple sclerosis (dated by TCRdb to about 2019). About the investigation overall: The study looked at changes in the T cell repertoire across pregnancy in women with multiple sclerosis.

Concerning this clone: Its antigen is unknown. The input lacks base qualities; no much larger clone sits a single base away.

Germline trimming amounts to 3 bases on V and 7 bases on J, with 8 as the count of junction bases outside the gene matches. The CDR3 holds 16 amino acids from the cysteine to the phenylalanine. The CDR3 DNA has 48 bases and is translated from base 1. Per the germline V gene, MDHEN is the CDR1 and SYDVKM is the CDR2. Library preparation used the immunoSEQ multiplex PCR assay. TCRdb stores this immuneACCESS table with in-frame sequences only. Part of the clones is absent; in the studies checked, under half of the shortfall reflects unresolved V genes, and no reason is known for the rest. For this sample there are about 67,000 clones; 91% appear just once. The ten biggest clones cover 2% to 2.5% of the sample.

This TCR was recovered from a female donor with multiple sclerosis, enrolled in a pregnancy study. The chain employs TRBV28 and TRBJ2-1; 11 central bases correspond to TRBD2. The material sequenced was peripheral blood, taken in the first trimester of pregnancy. The DNA reads TGTGCCAGCAGTTTCCCCTTAGCGGGAGGGCATAATGAGCAGTTCTTC. Protein translation: CASSFPLAGGHNEQFF.